This TCR beta chain was recorded in a study of blood T cell repertoires in COVID-19. Germline V lookup: CDR1 SGHVS, CDR2 FNYEAQ. The V end was cut by 1 base, the J end by 2 bases, with 6 bases between. The CDR3 covers 15 residues. Participants were placed into cohorts based on the clinical history they reported. Original methodology: Scientists estimated how many nucleated cells there were by amplifying reference gene primers. Assay used: immunoSEQ multiplex PCR; TCRdb lists only in-frame clones, some missing. For V, J and clone size, that table is used; D and trimming come from the DNA. The repertoire holds 150,000 to 200,000 clones, with approximately 88% as singletons.

The rearrangement joins TRBV7-6 to TRBJ2-6, with D maybe TRBD2 (6 bases). The clonotype comes from a woman aged 50 to 60 who had recovered from COVID-19. Specimen: PBMCs or T cells enriched from blood (not recorded which). CDR3 sequence: CASSLGEAGANVLTF. In nucleotides, the CDR3 is TGTGCCAGCAGCTTAGGGGAGGCTGGGGCCAACGTCCTGACTTTC. The variable domain in full, completed from reference TRBV7-6 and TRBJ2-6, reads GAGVSQSPRYKVTKRGQDVALRCDPISGHVSLYWYRQALGQGPEFLTYFNYEAQQDKSGLPNDRFSAERPEGSISTLTIQRTEQRDSAMYRCASSLGEAGANVLTFGAGSRLTVL.